Shown below are 4 T cell receptor beta chains from a single sample sequenced in a study of T cell clonality in common variable immunodeficiency. Using immunoSEQ multiplex PCR, the repertoire was profiled, and TCRdb retains in-frame clones only, with some absent. The repertoire consists of some 44,000 clones, none detected only once. The sequenced sample consisted of peripheral blood mononuclear cells. Receptors were obtained from a person aged 18 to 75 in good health.

This clone has ten or more counts. The read terminates 3 residues before the CDR3 end, so the remaining end is supplied by the germline J gene. J is TRBJ2-7 and V is TRBV20-1; 7 bases match TRBD1. CDR1 is DFQATT and CDR2 is SNEGSKA in the germline V gene (reference sequence). The CDR3 is 13 amino acids. The J segment lost 4 bases and the V segment lost 6 bases, leaving 9 bases of the junction unmatched. CDR3 sequence: CSATDRVGYEQYF. CDR3 DNA (partial): TGCAGTGCGACTGACAGGGTTGGGTACGAG.

This clone has ten or more counts. The sequence runs out 3 residues before the end of the CDR3; the remainder is reconstructed from the germline J gene. The chain combines TRBV6-2 or TRBV6-3 with TRBJ2-5; 7 positions match TRBD1. The CDR3 covers 16 residues. Germline V lookup: CDR1 MNHEY, CDR2 SVGEGT. J lost 3 bases, V lost 6 bases, and 13 bases had no gene match. The covered CDR3 bases are TGTGCCAGCAGCCTCCAACCCGGGACAGCAAAAGAGACC. Protein product: CASSLQPGTAKET. Given in full, the CDR3 is CASSLQPGTAKETQYF.

This clone was seen a few times. Read data end 3 residues before the CDR3 end; the end is taken from the germline J gene. The chain links TRBV2 to TRBJ2-1; 9 positions agree with TRBD1. V gave up 7 bases and J gave up 7 bases; unmatched junction bases: 8. Germline V gives CDR1 SNHLY, CDR2 FYNNEI. The CDR3 contains 14 residues. The CDR3 loop is CASNRDRVSNEQFF. CDR3 DNA, as far as it was read: TGTGCCAGCAACCGGGACAGGGTGTCGAATGAG.

This clone has at least ten counts. Coverage ceases 3 residues before the CDR3 finishes, and the germline J gene fills in the end. The chain carries TRBV7-8 and TRBJ1-2; D remains ambiguous. There are 13 residues in the CDR3. Germline lookup yields CDR1 SGHVS and CDR2 FQNEAQ. Deletions cut 4 bases from V and 4 bases from J, with 10 bases between. The covered CDR3 bases are TGTGCCAGCAGCTCACGTGGCGGCTATGGC. This translates into CASSSRGGYG. The entire CDR3 sequence reads CASSSRGGYGYTF.